A selection of T cell receptor beta chains follows, all from one sample in a study of molecular identifiers for immune sequencing clone quantification. TCRdb itself ran the PCR reads through MiXCR, one entry per CDR3 protein. The table shows about 630,000 distinct CDR3 sequences, with roughly 25% occurring only once. Sequenced: naive CD8+ T cells from blood, with Jurkat cell RNA spiked in. These receptor sequences come from a human donor in good health. Some libraries in this study had Jurkat cell RNA spiked in. CDR3s include the opening cysteine and the closing phenylalanine or tryptophan. A D gene is named only where the DNA matches it firmly. Part of the rows lack a size; the others show once, few, many or a class for expanded clones.

j_call d_call clone_size v_call cdr3_length cdr3_nt cdr3_aa
TRBJ2-3 TRBD2 . TRBV27 14 TGTGCCAGCAATTTAGCGGGAAGGGGAGATACGCAGTATTTT CASNLAGRGDTQYF
TRBJ2-1 . . TRBV12-5 13 TGTGCTAGTGGCACAGCATCGCACAATGAGCAGTTCTTC CASGTASHNEQFF
TRBJ2-3 . . TRBV19 16 TGTGCCAGTAGTATTTCTATGGCCAGGGAGACAGATACGCAGTATTTT CASSISMARETDTQYF
TRBJ2-1 . few TRBV7-9 14 TGTGCCAGCAGCTTAGAGTATTCCTACAATGAGCAGTTCTTC CASSLEYSYNEQFF
TRBJ2-7 . . TRBV27 15 TGTGCCAGCAGTTTCTCAACGCCAGGGGTATACGAGCAGTACTTC CASSFSTPGVYEQYF
TRBJ1-5 . many TRBV6-5 13 TGTGCCAGCAGACCGACAGCGAATCAGCCCCAGCATTTT CASRPTANQPQHF
TRBJ2-7 TRBD2 . TRBV19 17 TGTGCCAGTAGTATAGCAGGACTAGCGGGAAATTACTACGAGCAGTACTTC CASSIAGLAGNYYEQYF
TRBJ2-5 . many TRBV4-3 15 TGCGCCAGCAGCCAAGAATTTGGGGGAGAAGAGACCCAGTACTTC CASSQEFGGEETQYF
TRBJ2-2 TRBD2 . TRBV27 15 TGTGCCAGCAATAGCGGGAGTCGTGTCACCGGGGAGCTGTTTTTT CASNSGSRVTGELFF
TRBJ1-5 TRBD1 many TRBV29-1 18 TGCAGCGTTACGCTAAGAGGGACAGGCCCTTATAGCAATCAGCCCCAGCATTTT CSVTLRGTGPYSNQPQHF
TRBJ2-1 . . TRBV10-3 14 TGTGCCATCAGTGAGTTCGCGTCCAACAATGAGCAGTTCTTC CAISEFASNNEQFF
TRBJ1-2 . . TRBV12-3/TRBV12-4 13 TGTGCCGGCAGTTTAACAGGCGGGCCTGGCTACACCTTC CAGSLTGGPGYTF
TRBJ1-1 . few TRBV20-1 11 TGCAGTGCTAGAGGGGACCGTGAAGCTTTCTTT CSARGDREAFF
TRBJ2-2 TRBD1 many TRBV3-1 16 TGTGCCAGCAGCCTCGGGACAGGCGTCTACACCGGGGAGCTGTTTTTT CASSLGTGVYTGELFF
TRBJ2-7 TRBD2 . TRBV20-1 15 TGCAGTGCTAGGGGACTAGCGGGAGAGTCCTACAAGCAGTACTTC CSARGLAGESYKQYF
TRBJ2-1 TRBD2 . TRBV24-1 14 TGTGCCACCTGTGATTCTGCCCGGGAGGGTGAGCAGTTCTTC CATCDSAREGEQFF
TRBJ1-2 . few TRBV6-5 15 TGTGCCAGCAGCAACGTACTGGACAGCAACTATGGCTACACCTTC CASSNVLDSNYGYTF
TRBJ1-5 . . TRBV5-3 15 TGTGCCAGCAGCTTACACAGGGTTGGCAATCCGCCCCAGCATTTT CASSLHRVGNPPQHF
TRBJ2-3 . many TRBV20-1 13 TGCAGTGCGGCCGGGAGCAGCACAGATACGCAGTATTTT CSAAGSSTDTQYF
TRBJ2-2 . many TRBV4-1 16 TGCGCCAGCAGCCAATATCTCGCAGGGTACACCGGGGAGCTGTTTTTT CASSQYLAGYTGELFF
TRBJ2-1 TRBD2 . TRBV6-5 16 TGTGCCAGCAGTTATGAGCGGGAGGGTTACTACAATGAGCAGTTCTTC CASSYEREGYYNEQFF
TRBJ2-6 . few TRBV7-9 19 TGTGCCAGCAGCCCCGGCGGCCAGGGTGGGTGGTCTGGGGCCAACGTCCTGACTTTC CASSPGGQGGWSGANVLTF
TRBJ2-7 . few TRBV27 16 TGTGCCAGCAGTTTTAATGGACTTAGTGATATCAGGGAGCAGTACTTC CASSFNGLSDIREQYF
TRBJ2-5 . few TRBV5-6 13 TGTGCCAGCAGCTCTAAGTACCAAGAGACCCAGTACTTC CASSSKYQETQYF
TRBJ1-1 . . TRBV20-1 12 TGCAGTGCAAACCGAGATAGACCTGAAGCTTTCTTT CSANRDRPEAFF
TRBJ1-6 . . TRBV2 15 TGTGCCAGCAGTGATGGAGGCCCCGGGAATTCACCCCTCCACTTT CASSDGGPGNSPLHF
TRBJ2-3 . many TRBV9 14 TGTGCCAGCAGCGTAGGGGGTCCCGCAGATACGCAGTATTTT CASSVGGPADTQYF
TRBJ2-7 . many TRBV6-2/TRBV6-3 15 TGTGCCAGCGGGAGGTTAAGTGGGGTGGCCTACGAGCAGTACTTC CASGRLSGVAYEQYF
TRBJ2-3 TRBD2 few TRBV5-6 16 TGTGCCAGCAGCCCGGGACTAGCGGGGGCGGCAGATACGCAGTATTTT CASSPGLAGAADTQYF
TRBJ2-7 TRBD1 . TRBV4-3 17 TGCGCCAGCAGCCAAGAATGGAGGGGACAGGTGATTTACGTGCAGTACTTC CASSQEWRGQVIYVQYF
TRBJ2-7 . . TRBV27 12 TGTGCCAGCGGTTGGGAGACTTACGAGCAGTACTTC CASGWETYEQYF
TRBJ2-5 . . TRBV7-9 15 TGTGCCAGCAGCCCCCCCCTAGCCGACCAAGAGACCCAGTACTTC CASSPPLADQETQYF
TRBJ2-7 . few TRBV7-9 12 TGTGCCAGCAGCTCTGTTGCCGACGAGCAGTACTTC CASSSVADEQYF
TRBJ2-7 . few TRBV19 13 TGTGCCAGTAGCGTTGCCCTGGGGGCCGAGCAGTACTTC CASSVALGAEQYF
TRBJ2-1 TRBD1 . TRBV6-5 15 TGTGCCAGCAGTCAGGGACAGGGGTTCGACAATGAGCAGCTCTTC CASSQGQGFDNEQLF
TRBJ2-5 . many TRBV20-1 14 TGCAGTGCAAGTGGGGGGGGCCGCTTAGAGACCCAGTACTTC CSASGGGRLETQYF
TRBJ1-1 . . TRBV30 13 TGTGCCTGGAGTGTAAGGGCAGGCACTGAAGCTTTCTTT CAWSVRAGTEAFF
TRBJ2-1 . many TRBV30 15 TGTGCCTGGAGTGTAGTGAGAAGCCCCTACAATGAGCAGTTCTTC CAWSVVRSPYNEQFF
TRBJ1-1 . few TRBV12-5 13 TGTGTTAGTGGTTACCAACCGAACACTGAAGCTTTCTTT CVSGYQPNTEAFF
TRBJ1-1 . few TRBV19 15 TGTGCCAGTAGTATAGGTCCCGGACCGAACACTGAAGCTTTCTTT CASSIGPGPNTEAFF
TRBJ2-3 TRBD2 many TRBV9 17 TGTGCCAGCAGCGGCGGGACTAGCGGGGAAAGAACAGATACGCAGTATTTT CASSGGTSGERTDTQYF
TRBJ2-7 TRBD2 many TRBV6-2/TRBV6-3 14 TGTGCCAGCAAGAAAGCGGGGGATGCCTACGAGCAGTACTTC CASKKAGDAYEQYF
TRBJ2-3 . many TRBV4-3 13 TGCGCCAGCAGCCAAATGTCCTGGGATACGCAGTATTTT CASSQMSWDTQYF